This TCR beta chain was recorded in a study of shared clonotypes between healthy human individuals. Concerning this clone: Its antigen remains unidentified.

The study's findings and limits: Relative to memory subsets, naive subsets generally showed larger estimated richness. In having few donors, the study represented limited genetic and exposure-history diversity.

Trimming stripped 4 bases from V and 6 bases from J, with 24 bases between. This CDR3 is built from 17 residues. In germline, CDR1 is ENHRY, CDR2 SYGVKD. The test was conducted at deep level. Libraries were prepared by immunoSEQ multiplex PCR; TCRdb keeps only in-frame clonotypes and omits some of them. This sample has over a million clones, with around 78% found just once. The origin of this receptor is a man aged 18 to 30 in good health. Some clones in this sample may be carry-over from other donors' samples. The sample consisted of memory CD4+ T cells from PBMCs. Indicated subset: CD45RA-negative fraction. The gene calls are TRBV10-3 and TRBJ1-1; no reliable D call. CDR3 nucleotide sequence: TGTGCCATCAGTGTTTCCCCATCCGGCGCCGGTATCCCTGAAGCTTTCTTT. Its translation is CAISVSPSGAGIPEAFF.